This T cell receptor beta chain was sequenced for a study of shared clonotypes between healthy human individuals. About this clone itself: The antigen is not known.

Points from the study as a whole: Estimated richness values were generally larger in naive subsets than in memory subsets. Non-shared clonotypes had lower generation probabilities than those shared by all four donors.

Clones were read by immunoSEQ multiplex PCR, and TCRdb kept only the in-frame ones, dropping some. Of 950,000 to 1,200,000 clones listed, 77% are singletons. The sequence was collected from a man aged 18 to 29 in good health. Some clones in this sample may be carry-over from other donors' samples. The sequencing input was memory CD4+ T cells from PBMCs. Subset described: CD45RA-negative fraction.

CDR3 sequence: CASSSLGQIGEQYF. DNA for the CDR3: TGTGCCAGCAGTTCATTGGGACAGATTGGCGAGCAGTACTTC. The chain couples TRBV28 to TRBJ2-7; 7 positions match TRBD1. Germline V gene sequence: CDR1 MDHEN, CDR2 SYDVKM. Unmatched junction bases numbered 9, after V lost 4 bases and J lost 6 bases. The CDR3 contains 14 residues.